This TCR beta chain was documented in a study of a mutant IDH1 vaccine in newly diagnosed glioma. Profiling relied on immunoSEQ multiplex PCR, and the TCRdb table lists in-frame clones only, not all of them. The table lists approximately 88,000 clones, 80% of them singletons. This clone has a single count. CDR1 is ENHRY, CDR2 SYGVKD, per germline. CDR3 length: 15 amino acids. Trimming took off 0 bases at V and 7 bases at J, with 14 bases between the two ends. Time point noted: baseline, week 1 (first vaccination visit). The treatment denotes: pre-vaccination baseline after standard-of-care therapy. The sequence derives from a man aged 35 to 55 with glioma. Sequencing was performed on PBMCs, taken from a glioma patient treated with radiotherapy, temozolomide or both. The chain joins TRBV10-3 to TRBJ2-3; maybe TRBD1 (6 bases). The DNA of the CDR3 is TGTGCCATCAGTGAGTCCGGACAGATGGAGCATACGCAGTATTTT. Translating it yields CAISESGQMEHTQYF.